This T cell receptor (beta chain) was recorded in a study of T-cell reconstitution after alpha-beta-depleted transplantation in children. Study findings and constraints: The study reportedly traced alpha-beta T cells about two months after transplant to several hundred expanded graft clones. Elevated TCRbeta diversity at day 60 was traced, in some patients, to surviving recipient T cells and thymic progenitors. Fresh T-cell production supplied most of the T-cell counts and diversity seen one year after transplant.

In its sample, this clonotype was seen a few times. Its cognate antigen is unknown. Unique molecular identifiers were used to barcode this TCRbeta library. TCRdb passed the PCR reads through MiXCR, listing each CDR3 protein once. Here the sample spans some 440,000 distinct CDR3 sequences, 15% to 20% being singletons. The TCR sequence derives from a boy in the first two years of life who had a stem cell transplant for Wiskott-Aldrich syndrome, so the T cells may come from the graft donor. Sequences were derived from PBMCs, mostly from graft donor cells, sampled 360 days after TCRalphabeta/CD19-depleted stem cell transplant.

The CDR3 spells CASSSRVGTEAFF. CDR3 in DNA: TGTGCCAGCAGTTCCAGGGTCGGAACTGAAGCTTTCTTT. V usage is TRBV6-2 or TRBV6-3 and J usage is TRBJ1-1; D perhaps matches TRBD1 (5 bases). This CDR3 region has 13 residues. Per germline, CDR1 MNHEY and CDR2 SVGEGT. With 4 bases removed from V and 5 bases from J, the gap between germline ends came to 11 bases.